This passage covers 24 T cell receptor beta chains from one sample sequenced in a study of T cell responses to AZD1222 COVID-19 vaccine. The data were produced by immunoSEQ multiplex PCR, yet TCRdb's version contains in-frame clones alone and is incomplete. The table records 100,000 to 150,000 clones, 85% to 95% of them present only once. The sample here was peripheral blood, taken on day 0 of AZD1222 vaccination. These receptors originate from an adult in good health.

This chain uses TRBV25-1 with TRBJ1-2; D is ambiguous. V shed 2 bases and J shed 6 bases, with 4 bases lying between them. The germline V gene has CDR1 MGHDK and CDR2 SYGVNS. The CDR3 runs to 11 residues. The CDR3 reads CASSEGDGYTF. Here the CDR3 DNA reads TGTGCCAGCAGTGAAGGTGATGGCTACACCTTC.

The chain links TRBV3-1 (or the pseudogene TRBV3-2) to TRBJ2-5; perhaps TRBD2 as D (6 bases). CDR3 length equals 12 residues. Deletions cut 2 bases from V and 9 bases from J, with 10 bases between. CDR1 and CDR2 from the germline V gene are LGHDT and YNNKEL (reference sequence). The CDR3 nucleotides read TGTGCCAGCAGCCAAACCCGGGACTCCCAGTACTTC. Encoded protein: CASSQTRDSQYF.

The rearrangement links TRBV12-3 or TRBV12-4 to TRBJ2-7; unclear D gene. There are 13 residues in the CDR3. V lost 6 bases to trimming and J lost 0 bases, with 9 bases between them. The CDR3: CASSQTPSYEQYF. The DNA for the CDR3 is TGTGCCAGCAGCCAGACCCCCTCCTACGAGCAGTACTTC.

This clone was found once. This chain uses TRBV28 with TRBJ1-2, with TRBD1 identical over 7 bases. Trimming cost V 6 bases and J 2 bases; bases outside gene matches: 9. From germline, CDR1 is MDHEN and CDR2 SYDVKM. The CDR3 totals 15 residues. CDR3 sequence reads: CASRRRDRPNYGYTF. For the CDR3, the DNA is TGTGCCAGCAGAAGACGGGACAGACCGAACTATGGCTACACCTTC.

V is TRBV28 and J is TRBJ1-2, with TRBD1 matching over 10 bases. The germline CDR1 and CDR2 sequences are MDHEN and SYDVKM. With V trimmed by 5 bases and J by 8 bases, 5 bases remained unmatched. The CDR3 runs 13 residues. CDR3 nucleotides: TGTGCCAGCAGTGACAGGGGGCCGCGGGGCTACACCTTC. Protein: CASSDRGPRGYTF.

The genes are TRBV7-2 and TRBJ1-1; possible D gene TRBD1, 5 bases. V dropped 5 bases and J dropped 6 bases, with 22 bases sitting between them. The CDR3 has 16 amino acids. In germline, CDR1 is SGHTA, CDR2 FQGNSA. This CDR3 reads CASSAGVGGIYAEAFF. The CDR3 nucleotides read TGTGCCAGCAGCGCTGGGGTCGGGGGGATCTACGCTGAAGCTTTCTTT.

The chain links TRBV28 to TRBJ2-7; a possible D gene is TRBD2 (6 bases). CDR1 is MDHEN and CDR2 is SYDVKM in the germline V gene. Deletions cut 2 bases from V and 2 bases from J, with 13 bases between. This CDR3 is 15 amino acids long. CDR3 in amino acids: CASSLPGTQTYEQYF. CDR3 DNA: TGTGCCAGCAGTTTACCCGGGACTCAGACCTACGAGCAGTACTTC.

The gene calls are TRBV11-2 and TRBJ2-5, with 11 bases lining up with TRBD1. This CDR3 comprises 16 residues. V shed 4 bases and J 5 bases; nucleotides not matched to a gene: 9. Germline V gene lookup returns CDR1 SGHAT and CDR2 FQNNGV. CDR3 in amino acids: CASSSGQGAFRETQYF. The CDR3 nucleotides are TGTGCCAGCAGCTCCGGACAGGGGGCCTTTCGGGAGACCCAGTACTTC.

CDR3 DNA: TGTGCCAGCACGCCCTCTAACATCCAGGGGGACACCATATATTTT. It codes for CASTPSNIQGDTIYF. The chain uses TRBV19 and TRBJ1-3; TRBD1 matches 7 bases. V lost 9 bases, J lost 8 bases, and 16 bases stayed unmatched. CDR1 is LNHDA, CDR2 SQIVND, per germline (reference sequence). There are 15 residues in the CDR3.

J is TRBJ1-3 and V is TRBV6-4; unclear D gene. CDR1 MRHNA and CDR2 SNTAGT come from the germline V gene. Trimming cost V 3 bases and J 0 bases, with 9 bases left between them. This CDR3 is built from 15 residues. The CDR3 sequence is CASSEVSFSGNTIYF. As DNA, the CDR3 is TGTGCCAGCAGTGAGGTCAGCTTCTCTGGAAACACCATATATTTT.

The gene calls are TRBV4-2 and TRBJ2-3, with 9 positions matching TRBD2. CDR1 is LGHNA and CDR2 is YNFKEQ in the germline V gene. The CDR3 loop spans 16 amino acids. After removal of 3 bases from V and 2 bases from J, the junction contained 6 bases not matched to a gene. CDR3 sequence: CASSQLSGGLTDTQYF. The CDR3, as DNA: TGTGCCAGCAGCCAGCTTAGCGGGGGCCTCACAGATACGCAGTATTTT.

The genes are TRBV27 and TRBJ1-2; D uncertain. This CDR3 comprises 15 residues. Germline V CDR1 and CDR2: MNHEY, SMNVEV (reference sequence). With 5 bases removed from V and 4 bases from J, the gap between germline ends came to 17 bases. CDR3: CASSPVVDGVYGYTF. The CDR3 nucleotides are TGTGCCAGCAGTCCGGTAGTGGACGGTGTCTATGGCTACACCTTC.

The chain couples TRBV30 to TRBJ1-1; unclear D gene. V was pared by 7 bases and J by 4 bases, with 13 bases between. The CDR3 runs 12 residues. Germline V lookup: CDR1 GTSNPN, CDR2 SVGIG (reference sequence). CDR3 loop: CAFTPRGTEAFF. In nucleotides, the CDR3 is TGTGCCTTCACACCCCGAGGCACTGAAGCTTTCTTT.

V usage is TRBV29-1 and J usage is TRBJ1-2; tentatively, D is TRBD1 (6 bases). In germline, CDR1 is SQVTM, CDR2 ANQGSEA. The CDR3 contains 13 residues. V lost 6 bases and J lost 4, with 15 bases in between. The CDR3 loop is CSVADSEIYGYTF. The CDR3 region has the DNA TGCAGCGTAGCGGACAGCGAAATCTATGGCTACACCTTC.

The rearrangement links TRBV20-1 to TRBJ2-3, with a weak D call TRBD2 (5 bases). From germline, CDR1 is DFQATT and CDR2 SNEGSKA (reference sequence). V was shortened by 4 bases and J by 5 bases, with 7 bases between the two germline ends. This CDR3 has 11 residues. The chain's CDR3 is CSAIRGDTQYF. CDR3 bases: TGCAGTGCTATCCGGGGAGATACGCAGTATTTT.

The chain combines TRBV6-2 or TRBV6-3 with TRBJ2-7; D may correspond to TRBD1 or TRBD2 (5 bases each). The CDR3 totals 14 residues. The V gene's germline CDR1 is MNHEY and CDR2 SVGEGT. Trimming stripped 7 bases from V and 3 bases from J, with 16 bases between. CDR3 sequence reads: CASIPGTEYYEQYF. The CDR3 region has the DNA TGTGCCAGCATCCCGGGGACGGAGTACTACGAGCAGTACTTC.

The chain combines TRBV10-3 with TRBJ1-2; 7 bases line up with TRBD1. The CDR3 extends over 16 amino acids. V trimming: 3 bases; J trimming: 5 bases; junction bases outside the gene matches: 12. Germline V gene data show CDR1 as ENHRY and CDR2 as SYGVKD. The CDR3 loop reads CAISEYQGGGQYGYTF. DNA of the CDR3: TGTGCCATCAGTGAATACCAGGGAGGGGGACAGTATGGCTACACCTTC.

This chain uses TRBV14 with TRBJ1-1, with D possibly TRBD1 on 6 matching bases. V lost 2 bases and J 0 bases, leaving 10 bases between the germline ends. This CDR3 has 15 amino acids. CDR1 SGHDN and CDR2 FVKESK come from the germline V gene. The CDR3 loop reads CASSQPQGLNTEAFF. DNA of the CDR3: TGTGCCAGCAGCCAACCACAGGGCTTGAACACTGAAGCTTTCTTT.

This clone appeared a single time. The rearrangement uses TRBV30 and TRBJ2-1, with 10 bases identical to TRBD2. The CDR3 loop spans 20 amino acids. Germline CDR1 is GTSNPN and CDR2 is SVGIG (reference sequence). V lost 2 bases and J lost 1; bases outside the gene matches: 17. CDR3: CAWSFTRNEREGSSYNEQFF. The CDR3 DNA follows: TGTGCCTGGAGTTTTACTCGCAACGAGCGGGAGGGCTCGTCCTACAATGAGCAGTTCTTC.

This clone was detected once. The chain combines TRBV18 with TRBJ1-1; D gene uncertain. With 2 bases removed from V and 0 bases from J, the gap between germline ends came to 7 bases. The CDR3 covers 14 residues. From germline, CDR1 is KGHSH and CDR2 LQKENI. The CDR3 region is CASSPYRVNTEAFF. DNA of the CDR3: TGTGCCAGCTCACCATATCGGGTGAACACTGAAGCTTTCTTT. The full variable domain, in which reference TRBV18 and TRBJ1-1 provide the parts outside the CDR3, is NAGVMQNPRHLVRRRGQEARLRCSPMKGHSHVYWYRQLPEEGLKFMVYLQKENIIDESGMPKERFSAEFPKEGPSILRIQQVVRGDSAAYFCASSPYRVNTEAFFGQGTRLTVV.

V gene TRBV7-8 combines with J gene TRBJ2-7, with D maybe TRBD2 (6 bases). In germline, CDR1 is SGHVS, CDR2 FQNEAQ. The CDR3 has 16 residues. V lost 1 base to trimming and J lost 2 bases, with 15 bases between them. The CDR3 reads CASSLGGAGTTYEQYF. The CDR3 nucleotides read TGTGCCAGCAGCTTAGGGGGCGCGGGAACCACCTACGAGCAGTACTTC.

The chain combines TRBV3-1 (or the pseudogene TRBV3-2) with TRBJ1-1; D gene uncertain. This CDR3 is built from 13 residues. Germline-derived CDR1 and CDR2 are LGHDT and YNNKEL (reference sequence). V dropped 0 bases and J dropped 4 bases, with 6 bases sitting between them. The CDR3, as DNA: TGTGCCAGCAGCCAAGAGGAGGGCACTGAAGCTTTCTTT. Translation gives CASSQEEGTEAFF.

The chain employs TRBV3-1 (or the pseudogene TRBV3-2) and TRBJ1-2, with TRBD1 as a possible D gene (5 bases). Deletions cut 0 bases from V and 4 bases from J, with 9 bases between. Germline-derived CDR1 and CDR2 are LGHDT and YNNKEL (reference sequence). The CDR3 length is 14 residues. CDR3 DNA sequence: TGTGCCAGCAGCCAAGATGGGGCAGGCTATGGCTACACCTTC. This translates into CASSQDGAGYGYTF.

The DNA for the CDR3 is TGTGCCAGCAGCTTTGGAGCGGGAGTGGTGACCCAGTACTTC. As protein: CASSFGAGVVTQYF. V is TRBV7-9 and J is TRBJ2-5; 8 positions match TRBD2. The V segment lost 3 bases and the J segment 7 bases; nucleotides outside the gene matches: 7. Per the germline V gene, CDR1 is SEHNR and CDR2 is FQNEAQ (reference sequence). The CDR3 totals 14 residues.